Included here is one T cell receptor beta chain sequence, with context. The data derive from a study of radiotherapy plus CTLA-4 blockade in lung cancer. Study context: Objective responses were seen in around 17% of patients, disease control in over 25%.

The CDR3 has 15 residues. Germline V CDR1 and CDR2: SGHAT, FQNNGV. Trimming cost V 1 base and J 4 bases; bases outside gene matches: 4. Profiled with immunoSEQ multiplex PCR; TCRdb holds only in-frame clones, not every one. The sample lists about 87,000 clones, 85% to 90% seen once, with 16% in the top ten. The chain uses TRBV11-2 and TRBJ2-1; 7 bases match TRBD1. The sequences come from peripheral blood, collected from a patient treated with radiotherapy plus ipilimumab. The receptor was derived from a human donor with non-small cell lung cancer that progressed on radiotherapy plus ipilimumab. This CDR3 reads CASSLGRGQYNEQFF. For the CDR3, the DNA is TGTGCCAGCAGCTTAGGACGGGGACAGTACAATGAGCAGTTCTTC.